A selection of T cell receptor beta chains follows, all from one sample in a study of T cell changes during pregnancy in multiple sclerosis. The assay was immunoSEQ multiplex PCR, and TCRdb's table has in-frame clones only and misses some. The table shows roughly 56,000 clones, with around 90% occurring only once. The specimen was peripheral blood, collected in the first trimester of pregnancy. These receptors were taken from a female donor with multiple sclerosis, enrolled in a pregnancy study. CDR3s include the opening cysteine and the closing phenylalanine or tryptophan. The order of the fields is D gene, V gene, clone size, J gene, CDR3 DNA, CDR3 protein. A D gene is named only where the DNA matches it firmly. Size values are once, few and many counts, or a class for expanded clones, and some rows have none.

d_call: NA; v_call: TRBV19; clone_size: NA; j_call: TRBJ1-4; cdr3_nt: TGTGCCAGTAGTCCCCGGGGGGGGACCCGTAATGAAAAACTGTTTTTT; cdr3_aa: CASSPRGGTRNEKLFF
d_call: NA; v_call: TRBV20-1; clone_size: NA; j_call: TRBJ2-3; cdr3_nt: TGCAGTGCGAGTTTTGGAGATACGCAGTATTTT; cdr3_aa: CSASFGDTQYF
d_call: NA; v_call: TRBV11-2; clone_size: once; j_call: TRBJ2-1; cdr3_nt: TGTGCCAGCAGCTTATCAGCGGTCTCCTACAATGAGCAGTTCTTC; cdr3_aa: CASSLSAVSYNEQFF
d_call: NA; v_call: TRBV29-1; clone_size: NA; j_call: TRBJ2-1; cdr3_nt: TGCAGCGTTGAGTCCGCGGGCGGGAACGCCGGCGATGAGCAGTTCTTC; cdr3_aa: CSVESAGGNAGDEQFF
d_call: TRBD2; v_call: TRBV25-1; clone_size: once; j_call: TRBJ2-2; cdr3_nt: TGTGCCAGCACAATAGCGGGAGCCACCGGGGAGCTGTTTTTT; cdr3_aa: CASTIAGATGELFF
d_call: TRBD2; v_call: TRBV6-5; clone_size: NA; j_call: TRBJ2-1; cdr3_nt: TGTGCCAGCAGTTACTCGGGCGGGAGAGTGGGAAATGAGCAGTTCTTC; cdr3_aa: CASSYSGGRVGNEQFF
d_call: NA; v_call: TRBV19; clone_size: NA; j_call: TRBJ1-1; cdr3_nt: TGTGCCAGTAGTACATTACCAGGGGCGGGAGCTTTCTTT; cdr3_aa: CASSTLPGAGAFF
d_call: NA; v_call: TRBV25-1; clone_size: NA; j_call: TRBJ1-2; cdr3_nt: TGTGCCAGCAGTGAAGGACCGAGGGTGGATGGCTACACCTTC; cdr3_aa: CASSEGPRVDGYTF
d_call: NA; v_call: TRBV5-6; clone_size: NA; j_call: TRBJ1-1; cdr3_nt: TGTGCCAGCCGCCCCTTTCGGACAGCTTTAATGAACACTGAAGCTTTCTTT; cdr3_aa: CASRPFRTALMNTEAFF
d_call: TRBD1; v_call: TRBV19; clone_size: once; j_call: TRBJ1-1; cdr3_nt: TGTGCCAGTAGTATCCCGGGACAGGGAACCTACACTGAAGCTTTCTTT; cdr3_aa: CASSIPGQGTYTEAFF
d_call: NA; v_call: TRBV2; clone_size: NA; j_call: TRBJ2-3; cdr3_nt: TGTGCCAGCAGTGAGGCCCTAGCCACAGATACGCAGTATTTT; cdr3_aa: CASSEALATDTQYF
d_call: NA; v_call: TRBV30; clone_size: NA; j_call: TRBJ1-5; cdr3_nt: TGTGCCTGGAGTGTCGATGACACGGGACAGCCCCAGCATTTT; cdr3_aa: CAWSVDDTGQPQHF
d_call: NA; v_call: TRBV5-4; clone_size: NA; j_call: TRBJ1-1; cdr3_nt: TGTGCCAGCAGCTTCGAAGCCAACACTGAAGCTTTCTTT; cdr3_aa: CASSFEANTEAFF
d_call: TRBD2; v_call: TRBV2; clone_size: NA; j_call: TRBJ2-5; cdr3_nt: TGTGCCAGCAGGACAAAAGCGGGACAAGAGACCCAGTACTTC; cdr3_aa: CASRTKAGQETQYF
d_call: TRBD2; v_call: TRBV14; clone_size: NA; j_call: TRBJ2-3; cdr3_nt: TGTGCCAGCAGCCAAGATAGAGGGACTAGCGGGAGAGGAGATACGCAGTATTTT; cdr3_aa: CASSQDRGTSGRGDTQYF
d_call: TRBD2; v_call: TRBV30; clone_size: few; j_call: TRBJ2-3; cdr3_nt: TGTGCCTGGAGTGTGCAGACGGGAGGGGTAGATACGCAGTATTTT; cdr3_aa: CAWSVQTGGVDTQYF
d_call: TRBD1; v_call: TRBV6-5; clone_size: NA; j_call: TRBJ2-7; cdr3_nt: TGTGCCAGCAGCCGCGGACAGGGTTACGAGCAGTACTTC; cdr3_aa: CASSRGQGYEQYF
d_call: TRBD2; v_call: TRBV11-2; clone_size: NA; j_call: TRBJ2-1; cdr3_nt: TGTGCCAGCAGCTTAGTTAATCGCGGGAGGCGGGATGAGCAGTTCTTC; cdr3_aa: CASSLVNRGRRDEQFF
d_call: TRBD1; v_call: TRBV6-4; clone_size: NA; j_call: TRBJ1-1; cdr3_nt: TGTGCCAGCAGGCGACAGGGTGGCACTGAAGCTTTCTTT; cdr3_aa: CASRRQGGTEAFF
d_call: TRBD1; v_call: TRBV5-1; clone_size: NA; j_call: TRBJ1-2; cdr3_nt: TGCGCCAGCAGCTTGAGGCAGGCCAGGGGGCGCGTTTATGGCTACACCTTC; cdr3_aa: CASSLRQARGRVYGYTF
d_call: TRBD2; v_call: TRBV6-5; clone_size: NA; j_call: TRBJ2-3; cdr3_nt: TGTGCCAGCAGTTACTCGACGGGAGGGTTTGCGGATACGCAGTATTTT; cdr3_aa: CASSYSTGGFADTQYF
d_call: TRBD1; v_call: TRBV11-3; clone_size: NA; j_call: TRBJ1-1; cdr3_nt: TGTGCCAGCAGCTCCGGGACAGGGAGCACTGAAGCTTTCTTT; cdr3_aa: CASSSGTGSTEAFF
d_call: NA; v_call: TRBV7-3; clone_size: NA; j_call: TRBJ2-7; cdr3_nt: TGTGCCAGCAGCTTACCGTACGAGCAGTACTTC; cdr3_aa: CASSLPYEQYF
d_call: TRBD2; v_call: TRBV6-4; clone_size: once; j_call: TRBJ2-7; cdr3_nt: TGTGCCAGCAGTGAACTAGCGGGATCTTCCTACGAGCAGTACTTC; cdr3_aa: CASSELAGSSYEQYF
d_call: NA; v_call: TRBV10-3; clone_size: NA; j_call: TRBJ1-2; cdr3_nt: TGTGCCACCACCTCGGTGGGAGCCTATGGCTACACCTTC; cdr3_aa: CATTSVGAYGYTF
d_call: TRBD1; v_call: TRBV2; clone_size: NA; j_call: TRBJ2-7; cdr3_nt: TGTGCCACGGGACAGCTCTACGAGCAGTACTTC; cdr3_aa: CATGQLYEQYF
d_call: NA; v_call: TRBV5-1; clone_size: NA; j_call: TRBJ2-6; cdr3_nt: TGCGCCAGCAGCTTGGCCAACGGGAACGGGGCCAACGTCCTGACTTTC; cdr3_aa: CASSLANGNGANVLTF
d_call: TRBD1; v_call: TRBV9; clone_size: NA; j_call: TRBJ2-5; cdr3_nt: TGTGCCAGCAGCGGGGGACAGGTGAAGACCCAGTACTTC; cdr3_aa: CASSGGQVKTQYF